This T cell receptor (beta chain) was recorded in a study of T cells in Graves' hyperthyroidism and ophthalmopathy. Amplification targeted TCR beta CDR3 regions from RNA transcripts. Initially, a first-round RT-PCR of the TCR CDR3 employed the HTBI primer set. A single record per CDR3 protein comes from TCRdb applying MiXCR to the multiplex PCR reads. This sample has fewer than 350,000 distinct CDR3 sequences, with 15% to 20% found just once. Absence of ophthalmopathy progression within 18 months defined stable Graves' hyperthyroidism. Diagnoses used clinical symptoms, serum thyroxine and TRAb, thyroid ultrasound and orbital computed tomography. Germline-derived CDR1 and CDR2 are SGHRS and YFSETQ. V was pared by 4 bases and J by 5 bases, with 12 bases between. The CDR3 has 14 residues.

The sample comprised blood. The rearrangement joins TRBV5-1 to TRBJ1-4, with D unclear. The receptor comes from a woman in her 50s with Graves' hyperthyroidism. The CDR3 DNA follows: TGCGCCAGCAGCCCCCGGGCCGCAAATGAAAAACTGTTTTTT. Its translation: CASSPRAANEKLFF.